The 26 T cell receptor delta chains reported below all come from one sample, sequenced in a study of gamma-delta chains in newborns, infants, children. TCRdb repeated clone calling on the reads with CATT. The table includes 1,400 or so delta-chain clones, roughly 1.1% detected once. Sequenced sample: blood. All receptors derive from a child in good health.

About this clone: The translation of this DNA and the TCRdb protein of a much larger clone differ at residue 9, probably owing to a read error; the protein shown here is translated from the DNA. The chain combines TRDV2 with TRDJ3; TRDD3 is a possible D gene (6 bases). Trimming removed 0 bases from V and 2 bases from J, with 16 bases in between. The CDR3 consists of 19 residues. Germline CDR1 reads GEAIGNYY; CDR2 reads EKD. The CDR3 sequence is CACDTVLGSQTWDTRQMFF. The CDR3 DNA follows: TGTGCCTGTGACACCGTGCTGGGGAGCCAGACCTGGGACACCCGACAGATGTTTTTC.

Turning to this clone: With only one base between it and a far larger clone, this is likely a read error. The same CDR3 also results from other DNA sequences found in this sample. The rearrangement uses TRDV2 and TRDJ1, with 10 bases identical to TRDD3. V lost 0 bases, J lost 0 bases, and 15 bases stayed unmatched. Germline-derived CDR1 and CDR2 are GEAIGNYY and EKD. This CDR3 is 20 amino acids long. The CDR3 here is CACDTLPTGGSGRYTDKLIF. In nucleotides, the CDR3 is TGTGCCTGTGACACCCTTCCCACTGGGGGATCGGGTCGGTACACCGATAAACTCATCTTT.

With regard to this clone: TCRdb's listed protein matches a much larger clone and diverges from this DNA's translation at residue 5, likely through a read error; the protein shown comes from the DNA. The chain joins TRDV2 to TRDJ3, with 10 bases matching TRDD3. The CDR3 contains 19 residues. The V and J ends lost 2 bases and 0 bases, in that order; junction bases with no gene match: 6. Germline loops: CDR1 GEAIGNYY, CDR2 EKD. Here the CDR3 reads CACDINWGMNSWDTRQMFF. The DNA of the CDR3 is TGTGCCTGTGACATTAACTGGGGGATGAACTCCTGGGACACCCGACAGATGTTTTTC.

This clone is termed large. The chain joins TRDV2 to TRDJ1, with 9 bases that match TRDD3. The germline V gene has CDR1 GEAIGNYY and CDR2 EKD. This CDR3 comprises 19 residues. The trim removed 0 bases at V and 0 bases at J, leaving 13 bases unmatched. The CDR3 coding sequence is TGTGCCTGTGACACCGTGAGGAACTGGGGGACCACCCACACCGATAAACTCATCTTT. Protein sequence: CACDTVRNWGTTHTDKLIF.

This clone qualifies as hyperexpanded. This CDR3 is also generated by other DNA sequences in the sample. The chain has TRDV2 and TRDJ1; 13 bases match TRDD3. Germline-derived CDR1 and CDR2 are GEAIGNYY and EKD. Losses at the gene ends were 3 bases for V and 4 bases for J; bases not matched to a gene: 7. The CDR3 totals 16 residues. DNA for the CDR3: TGTGCCTGTGACGCTCTACTGGGGGATACGTTCGATAAACTCATCTTT. This translates into CACDALLGDTFDKLIF.

Worth noting for this clone: A far larger clone differs by one base, so this is likely a read error. J is TRDJ1 and V is TRDV2; 10 positions match TRDD3. The CDR3 has 21 residues. Germline V gene sequence: CDR1 GEAIGNYY, CDR2 EKD. J lost 3 bases, V lost 3 bases, and 24 bases had no gene match. This CDR3 reads CACDPLPAGGYTNSSADKLIF. CDR3 nucleotide sequence: TGTGCCTGTGACCCACTTCCCGCTGGGGGATATACCAACTCGAGCGCCGATAAACTCATCTTT.

This clone has just a few counts. TCRdb assigns this DNA the protein of a much larger clone, which departs from its translation at residue 9; this likely reflects a read error, and the protein shown comes from translating the DNA. The genes are TRDV1 and TRDJ1; tentative D call: TRDD3 (6 bases). Trimming took 0 bases from V and 0 from J, leaving 23 bases between them. The germline CDR1 and CDR2 sequences are TSWWSYY and QGS. The CDR3 contains 20 residues. The CDR3 here is CALGELALGGWGSYTDKLIF. The CDR3 nucleotides read TGTGCTCTTGGGGAACTAGCCCTAGGGGGGTGGGGGTCCTACACCGATAAACTCATCTTT.

To note about this clone: A much larger clone lies one base from this, so it may be a read error. The chain has TRDV1 and TRDJ1, with TRDD3 matching 13 bases. Germline V CDR1 and CDR2: TSWWSYY, QGS. V was pared by 0 bases and J by 3 bases, with 22 bases of the junction left unmatched. CDR3 length: 23 amino acids. CDR3 sequence: CALGELMYVSFTGGYASSDKLIF. The DNA of the CDR3 is TGTGCTCTTGGGGAACTGATGTACGTGTCCTTTACTGGGGGATACGCTTCTTCCGATAAACTCATCTTT.

Comments on this clone: A clone one base away is much larger, so this may be a read error. The V call is TRDV2, the J call TRDJ1; tentatively, D is TRDD3 (9 bases). The V end lost 0 bases, the J end lost 0 bases, and 25 bases lay between the germline ends. Germline V CDR1 and CDR2: GEAIGNYY, EKD. The CDR3 runs 20 residues. This CDR3 reads CACDTLPTGGPGRYTDKLIF. The CDR3 nucleotides read TGTGCCTGTGACACCCTTCCTACTGGGGGACCGGGTCGGTACACCGATAAACTCATCTTT.

A note on this clone: TCRdb's protein for this DNA is that of a much larger clone and differs from the translation at residue 5, likely a read error; the protein shown is the DNA translation. J is TRDJ1 and V is TRDV2, with 11 positions matching TRDD3. V was clipped by 3 bases and J by 0 bases; unmatched bases: 14. The CDR3 runs to 19 residues. Per germline, CDR1 GEAIGNYY and CDR2 EKD. The CDR3 DNA reads as TGTGCCTGTGACTTCGTACGGCTGGGGGATACTTCGTACACCGATAAACTCATCTTT. This translates into CACDFVRLGDTSYTDKLIF.

Notes on this clone: For this DNA, TCRdb reports the protein of a much larger clone, which diverges at residue 4, most likely from a read error; the protein presented here is translated directly from the DNA. The CDR3 region is CACGPVVTTGGYADTDKLIF. The DNA of the CDR3 is TGTGCCTGTGGCCCAGTCGTTACTACTGGGGGATATGCCGACACCGATAAACTCATCTTT. The rearrangement joins TRDV2 to TRDJ1; 11 nucleotides agree with TRDD3. Germline CDR1 reads GEAIGNYY; CDR2 reads EKD. The CDR3 runs to 20 residues. The V and J ends lost 5 bases and 0 bases, in that order; junction bases with no gene match: 19.

This clone has just a few counts. V gene TRDV2 combines with J gene TRDJ1, with no clear D. The CDR3 sequence is 16 residues long. Trimming removed 3 bases at V and 1 base at J, with 17 bases between. CDR1 GEAIGNYY and CDR2 EKD come from the germline V gene. CDR3 sequence: CACDPLTSWVTDKLIF. Here the CDR3 DNA reads TGTGCCTGTGACCCCCTCACATCGTGGGTCACCGATAAACTCATCTTT.

This clone was seen a handful of times. The protein that TCRdb holds for this DNA derives from a much larger clone and differs from the translated DNA at residue 5, which likely indicates a read error; the protein shown here is translated from the DNA. The V call is TRDV2, the J call TRDJ1, with 9 bases fitting TRDD3. Losses at the gene ends were 3 bases for V and 3 bases for J; bases not matched to a gene: 19. Germline-derived CDR1 and CDR2 are GEAIGNYY and EKD. The CDR3 extends over 19 amino acids. The CDR3 reads CACDPLLLGDPEIADKLIF. The DNA for the CDR3 is TGTGCCTGTGACCCACTTCTACTGGGGGACCCCGAAATCGCCGATAAACTCATCTTT.

This clone is deemed large (0.1 to 1%). The V and J genes are TRDV1 and TRDJ1; 12 bases match TRDD3. The CDR3 extends over 14 amino acids. Trimming cost V 2 bases and J 12 bases; bases outside gene matches: 7. Germline V gene lookup returns CDR1 TSWWSYY and CDR2 QGS. The CDR3 loop reads CALGEVSWGIRVIF. The CDR3 region has the DNA TGTGCTCTTGGGGAAGTATCCTGGGGGATACGCGTCATCTTT.

This clone is labeled as large. At the DNA level, this CDR3 is encoded by other sequences in the same sample as well. This sequence joins TRDV1 and TRDJ1; no firm D call. V shed 1 base and J shed 0 bases, with 6 bases lying between them. CDR1 is TSWWSYY, CDR2 QGS, per germline. CDR3 length: 14 amino acids. The CDR3: CALGEPWNTDKLIF. The DNA for the CDR3 is TGTGCTCTTGGGGAACCCTGGAACACCGATAAACTCATCTTT.

Regarding this clone: A much larger clone lies a single base off, so this may be a read error. This chain links TRDV1 with TRDJ1, with 10 nucleotides matching TRDD3. The germline gives CDR1 TSWWSYY, CDR2 QGS. The CDR3 is made up of 20 amino acids. CDR3 residues: CALGERDRGIRFRYTDKPIF. The CDR3, as DNA: TGTGCTCTTGGGGAACGGGACAGGGGGATACGCTTTCGGTACACCGATAAACCCATCTTT.

There are a few counts of this clone. With only one base between it and a far larger clone, this is likely a read error. Other DNA sequences within the sample encode an identical CDR3. The rearrangement links TRDV2 to TRDJ3; 10 bases line up with TRDD3. The CDR3 is 19 amino acids. Germline V gene lookup returns CDR1 GEAIGNYY and CDR2 EKD. CDR3 sequence reads: CACDTNWGMNSWDTRQMFF. CDR3 nucleotide sequence: TGTGCCTGTGACACTAACTGGGGGATGAACTCCTGGGACACCCGGCAGATGTTTTTC.

Notes on this clone: The protein in TCRdb stems from a much larger clone and differs at residue 3 from this DNA's translation, likely a read error; here the protein is translated from the DNA. The chain combines TRDV2 with TRDJ3; 7 nucleotides line up with TRDD3. The CDR3 consists of 19 residues. Germline CDR1 and CDR2: GEAIGNYY and EKD. The CDR3 protein is CAYDTVLGGQTWDTRQMFF. The CDR3 nucleotides read TGTGCCTATGACACCGTGCTGGGGGGCCAGACCTGGGACACCCGACAGATGTTTTTC.

This clone came up a few times. The translation of this DNA and the TCRdb protein of a much larger clone differ at residue 3, probably owing to a read error; the protein shown here is translated from the DNA. The V gene is TRDV2, the J gene TRDJ1; 12 nucleotides match TRDD3. The CDR3 length is 16 residues. Germline-derived CDR1 and CDR2 are GEAIGNYY and EKD. CDR3 bases: TGTGCCCGTGACCTCCTGGGGGATACGCTTGACGATAAACTCATCTTT. Its translation: CARDLLGDTLDDKLIF.

Concerning this clone: A read error likely explains this, since a far larger clone differs by one base. This same CDR3 is encoded by further DNA sequences in the sample. This chain uses TRDV1 with TRDJ1; weak D call: TRDD2 (5 bases). This CDR3 is built from 16 residues. Germline loops: CDR1 TSWWSYY, CDR2 QGS. Trimming pared 1 base from V and 3 bases from J, leaving 15 bases between. In DNA, the CDR3 is TGTGCTCTTGGGGAACGCCTCCCCTCCTTCGCCGATAAACTCATCTTT. It translates to CALGERLPSFADKLIF.

This clone is classed as medium-sized. This may come from a read error, since a much larger clone is one base off. The identical CDR3 is also encoded by other nucleotide sequences in the sample. The DNA of the CDR3 is TGTGCCTGTGACCTACTAAGGGAGCCTCTTACCACCGATAAACTCATCTTT. Its protein product is CACDLLREPLTTDKLIF. The V and J genes are TRDV2 and TRDJ1, with D uncertain. The CDR3 is 17 residues long. Germline CDR1 reads GEAIGNYY; CDR2 reads EKD. V gave up 3 bases and J gave up 1 base, with 20 bases separating them.

This clone occurred a few times. This likely reflects a read error, since a far larger clone is one base away. The V call is TRDV2, the J call TRDJ1, with 7 bases fitting TRDD3. The CDR3 runs 17 residues. Germline values: CDR1 GEAIGNYY, CDR2 EKD. Trimming at V came to 0 bases and at J to 13 bases, leaving 22 bases not matched to a gene. CDR3 sequence: CACDTVSVGDYRSGPIF. The CDR3 DNA reads TGTGCCTGTGACACCGTGAGCGTGGGGGACTACCGCTCAGGCCCCATCTTT.

This clone appeared a few times. Translating this DNA gives a protein that differs at residue 4 from the TCRdb one, which belongs to a much larger clone; a read error is likely, and the protein shown is this translation. The V gene is TRDV2, the J gene TRDJ1; 10 nucleotides match TRDD3. CDR1 is GEAIGNYY and CDR2 is EKD in the germline V gene. The CDR3 contains 17 residues. CDR3 coding DNA: TGTGCCTGTGGCACCGTGGGGGGATACGCGTACACCGATAAACTCATCTTT. Its protein is CACGTVGGYAYTDKLIF.

This clone was picked up a small number of times. A far larger clone is only one base removed, so a read error is likely. The sample holds other DNA sequences that translate to the same CDR3. CDR3 loop: CALGELAISFRINWGQYTDKLIF. As DNA, the CDR3 is TGTGCTCTTGGGGAACTAGCCATAAGCTTCCGGATCAACTGGGGCCAGTACACCGATAAACTCATCTTT. The chain joins TRDV1 to TRDJ1; 7 bases map to TRDD3. Germline CDR1 is TSWWSYY and CDR2 is QGS. The length of the CDR3 is 23 residues. J was trimmed by 0 bases and V by 0 bases; bases with no gene match: 25.

This clone is labeled medium-sized. This specimen includes other DNA sequences encoding the same CDR3. The rearrangement uses TRDV1 and TRDJ1; 11 bases are shared with TRDD3. V dropped 0 bases and J dropped 0; count of bases not matched to a gene: 24. The CDR3 has 24 residues. Germline assignment: CDR1 TSWWSYY and CDR2 QGS. The CDR3 loop is CALGELFLLYPIWGIQGYTDKLIF. Written as DNA, the CDR3 is TGTGCTCTTGGGGAACTCTTCCTACTTTATCCCATCTGGGGGATACAGGGGTACACCGATAAACTCATCTTT.

This clone showed up just a few times. A read error may be the cause here, since a much bigger clone is one base away. This chain links TRDV1 with TRDJ1; D is perhaps TRDD3 (6 bases). The length of the CDR3 is 17 residues. Germline CDR1 is TSWWSYY and CDR2 is QGS. In DNA, the CDR3 is TGTGCTCTTGGGGTTTCCCTCCCGTACTGGGTTACCGATAAACCCATCTTT. This sequence encodes CALGVSLPYWVTDKPIF.